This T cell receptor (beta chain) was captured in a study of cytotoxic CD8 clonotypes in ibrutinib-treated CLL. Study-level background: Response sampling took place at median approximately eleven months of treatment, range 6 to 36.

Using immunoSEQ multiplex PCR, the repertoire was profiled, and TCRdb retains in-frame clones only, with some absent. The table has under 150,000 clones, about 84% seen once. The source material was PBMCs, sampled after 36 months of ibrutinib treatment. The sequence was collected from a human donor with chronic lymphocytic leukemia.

The CDR3 coding sequence is TGTGCCAGTAGTACCCGGATCGTCCGAGATACGGAAGCTTTCTTT. Amino acids: CASSTRIVRDTEAFF. The V gene is TRBV19, the J gene TRBJ1-1; D gene ambiguous. V was clipped by 4 bases and J by 8 bases, with 20 bases between them. The germline gives CDR1 LNHDA, CDR2 SQIVND (reference sequence). This CDR3 contains 15 residues.